Shown below are 18 T cell receptor beta chains from a single sample sequenced in a study of blood T cell repertoires in COVID-19. The assay was immunoSEQ multiplex PCR, and TCRdb's table has in-frame clones only and misses some. The top ten clones hold approximately 15% of a sample with around 53,000 clones, about four fifths of them seen once. Sequenced material: peripheral blood. All receptors come from a man aged 70-80 years with active COVID-19.

This chain connects TRBV6-1 to TRBJ1-1; D may be TRBD1 (5 bases). The CDR3 contains 16 residues. V lost 0 bases to trimming and J lost 1 base, with 12 bases between them. Germline assignment: CDR1 MNHNS and CDR2 SASEGT. This chain's CDR3 is CASSEAGSTGNTEAFF. In DNA, the CDR3 is TGTGCCAGCAGTGAAGCGGGTTCAACAGGGAACACTGAAGCTTTCTTT.

The V call is TRBV7-2, the J call TRBJ2-7, with D unclear. The CDR3 spans 14 residues. CDR1 is SGHTA, CDR2 FQGNSA, per germline. V was pared by 2 bases and J by 0 bases, with 8 bases between. In DNA form, the CDR3 reads TGTGCCAGCAGCTTAATCACGCGCTCCTACGAGCAGTACTTC. Translation: CASSLITRSYEQYF.

The V gene is TRBV6-1, the J gene TRBJ1-5; D might be TRBD1 (5 bases). Trimming shortened V by 3 bases and J by 7 bases, and 10 bases separated the two germline ends. CDR1 and CDR2 (germline): MNHNS, SASEGT. The length of the CDR3 is 13 residues. The CDR3: CASSEGGIQPQHF. In nucleotides, the CDR3 is TGTGCCAGCAGTGAGGGGGGGATCCAGCCCCAGCATTTT.

This clone has only a few counts. This chain joins TRBV15 and TRBJ2-1; the match to TRBD1 covers 10 bases. This CDR3 is built from 16 residues. The J segment lost 3 bases and the V segment lost 3 bases, leaving 5 bases of the junction unmatched. CDR1 LNHNV and CDR2 YYDKDF come from the germline V gene (reference sequence). This chain's CDR3 is CATSRTGTGVYNEQFF. In DNA form, the CDR3 reads TGTGCCACCAGCAGGACCGGGACAGGGGTCTACAATGAGCAGTTCTTC. Complete variable domain (other parts from reference TRBV15 and TRBJ2-1): DAMVIQNPRYQVTQFGKPVTLSCSQTLNHNVMYWYQQKSSQAPKLLFHYYDKDFNNEADTPDNFQSRRPNTSFCFLDIRSPGLGDTAMYLCATSRTGTGVYNEQFFGPGTRLTVL.

The CDR3 sequence: CASSLSAGGSYNEQFF. CDR3 in DNA: TGTGCCAGCAGTTTATCGGCGGGGGGCTCCTACAATGAGCAGTTCTTC. The genes are TRBV27 and TRBJ2-1; 8 nucleotides match TRBD2. From germline, CDR1 is MNHEY and CDR2 SMNVEV (reference sequence). This CDR3 comprises 16 residues. J lost 0 bases, V lost 0 bases, and 1 base had no gene match.

The CDR3 sequence is CASSLGGRTIGEQFF. In DNA form, the CDR3 reads TGTGCCAGCAGCTTAGGAGGGAGGACCATCGGGGAGCAGTTCTTC. The chain recombines TRBV5-6 with TRBJ2-1; D might be TRBD2 (6 bases). This CDR3 comprises 15 residues. The germline V gene encodes CDR1 SGHDT and CDR2 YYEEEE. Trimming removed 2 bases from V and 10 bases from J, with 19 bases in between.

The chain recombines TRBV9 with TRBJ1-3, with D perhaps TRBD1 (6 bases). Germline-derived CDR1 and CDR2 are SGDLS and YYNGEE. V gave up 2 bases and J gave up 0 bases, with 12 bases separating them. The CDR3 runs to 16 residues. CDR3 amino acids: CASSVDSSPSGNTIYF. In DNA form, the CDR3 reads TGTGCCAGCAGCGTGGACAGTTCACCCTCTGGAAACACCATATATTTT.

The V gene is TRBV5-5, the J gene TRBJ1-1, with 7 positions matching TRBD1. Germline V CDR1 and CDR2: SGHKS, YYEKEE (reference sequence). The CDR3 runs to 16 residues. The trim removed 0 bases at V and 1 base at J, leaving 6 bases unmatched. CDR3 nucleotide sequence: TGTGCCAGCAGCTTGGAAGGGGGCGGAAGGAACACTGAAGCTTTCTTT. This encodes CASSLEGGGRNTEAFF. Full variable domain (outside the CDR3, taken from reference TRBV5-5 and TRBJ1-1): DAGVTQSPTHLIKTRGQQVTLRCSPISGHKSVSWYQQVLGQGPQFIFQYYEKEERGRGNFPDRFSARQFPNYSSELNVNALLLGDSALYLCASSLEGGGRNTEAFFGQGTRLTVV.

J is TRBJ1-5 and V is TRBV28; 8 nucleotides line up with TRBD1. The length of the CDR3 is 16 residues. CDR1 and CDR2 (germline): MDHEN, SYDVKM. The V and J ends lost 6 bases and 4 bases, in that order; junction bases with no gene match: 11. CDR3 in amino acids: CASRRVRYRGNQPQHF. CDR3 nucleotides: TGTGCCAGCAGAAGAGTTCGGTACAGGGGGAATCAGCCCCAGCATTTT. The complete variable domain, with remaining parts taken from reference TRBV28 and TRBJ1-5, reads DVKVTQSSRYLVKRTGEKVFLECVQDMDHENMFWYRQDPGLGLRLIYFSYDVKMKEKGDIPEGYSVSREKKERFSLILESASTNQTSMYLCASRRVRYRGNQPQHFGDGTRLSIL.

This clone was seen a single time. This chain connects TRBV14 to TRBJ1-1; tentatively, D is TRBD1 (6 bases). The V gene lost 6 bases and the J gene lost 0 bases, with 11 bases spanning the gap. Germline V gene lookup returns CDR1 SGHDN and CDR2 FVKESK. The CDR3 has 14 residues. CDR3 loop: CASRRQGMNTEAFF. Here the CDR3 DNA reads TGTGCCAGCAGGCGCCAGGGGATGAACACTGAAGCTTTCTTT.

The chain couples TRBV5-4 to TRBJ2-6; 11 bases match TRBD1. The V and J ends lost 4 bases and 1 base, in that order; junction bases with no gene match: 4. The germline V gene encodes CDR1 SGHNT and CDR2 YYREEE (reference sequence). There are 17 residues in the CDR3. As DNA, the CDR3 is TGTGCCAGCAGCACGGGACAGGGGGGGTCTGGGGCCAACGTCCTGACTTTC. It yields the protein CASSTGQGGSGANVLTF. Together with reference TRBV5-4 and TRBJ2-6, the CDR3 gives the full variable domain: ETGVTQSPTHLIKTRGQQVTLRCSSQSGHNTVSWYQQALGQGPQFIFQYYREEENGRGNFPPRFSGLQFPNYSSELNVNALELDDSALYLCASSTGQGGSGANVLTFGAGSRLTVL.

The V call is TRBV7-9, the J call TRBJ1-5; a weak D match, TRBD1 (5 bases). Per germline, CDR1 SEHNR and CDR2 FQNEAQ (reference sequence). Trimming pared 5 bases from V and 2 bases from J, leaving 13 bases between. The CDR3 consists of 15 residues. The CDR3 spells CASSPRGGGNQPQHF. CDR3 nucleotide sequence: TGTGCCAGCAGCCCCCGGGGGGGAGGCAATCAGCCCCAGCATTTT.

The chain has TRBV6-1 and TRBJ2-5; D is possibly TRBD2 (5 bases). Between the trimmed V and J ends, which lost 2 bases and 0 bases, there was a span of 10 bases. The CDR3 length is 15 residues. CDR1 and CDR2 from the germline V gene are MNHNS and SASEGT. The CDR3 DNA sequence: TGTGCCAGCAGTGAATCCCGCGGGTACCAAGAGACCCAGTACTTC. It translates to CASSESRGYQETQYF.

This clone was picked up one time. The chain links TRBV7-2 to TRBJ2-5, with a possible D match to TRBD1 (6 bases). The CDR3 loop spans 15 amino acids. Trimming cost V 2 bases and J 4 bases, with 14 bases left between them. Looked up from germline, CDR1 is SGHTA and CDR2 is FQGNSA. CDR3 loop: CASSLLGAIGETQYF. The CDR3 nucleotides are TGTGCCAGCAGCTTACTGGGGGCGATAGGAGAGACCCAGTACTTC.

The chain carries TRBV18 and TRBJ2-6, with a weak D call TRBD1 (5 bases). CDR1 is KGHSH and CDR2 is LQKENI in the germline V gene. The CDR3 is 15 amino acids. V lost 2 bases and J 4 bases, leaving 9 bases between the germline ends. Here the CDR3 DNA reads TGTGCCAGCTCACCAGGGGCCGGCGGGGCCAACGTCCTGACTTTC. Encoded protein: CASSPGAGGANVLTF.

This clone was seen a single time. V usage is TRBV5-1 and J usage is TRBJ2-1, with TRBD1 matching over 8 bases. V gave up 4 bases and J gave up 0 bases; unmatched junction bases: 3. Germline lookup yields CDR1 SGHRS and CDR2 YFSETQ. The CDR3 is 15 amino acids. The CDR3 nucleotides read TGCGCCAGCAGCGCGGGACAGGCCTCCTACAATGAGCAGTTCTTC. Protein: CASSAGQASYNEQFF. The variable domain in full, completed from reference TRBV5-1 and TRBJ2-1, reads KAGVTQTPRYLIKTRGQQVTLSCSPISGHRSVSWYQQTPGQGLQFLFEYFSETQRNKGNFPGRFSGRQFSNSRSEMNVSTLELGDSALYLCASSAGQASYNEQFFGPGTRLTVL.

V is TRBV21-1 and J is TRBJ2-2; the D segment call TRBD1 is taken from the table without a DNA check. TRBV21-1 is listed as a pseudogene. CDR3 length equals 14 residues. CDR3 bases: TGTGCCAGCGGGACAGGGACGAACACCGGGGAGCTGTTTTTT. Protein: CASGTGTNTGELFF.

In regard to this clone: Additional DNA sequences in this sample encode the identical CDR3. V gene TRBV4-3 combines with J gene TRBJ1-6; 11 bases line up with TRBD1. This CDR3 has 17 residues. The ends lost 2 bases at V and 7 bases at J; junction bases unmatched: 7. Germline assignment: CDR1 LGHNA and CDR2 YSLEER. CDR3 coding DNA: TGCGCCAGCAGCCAATTCGACCGGGACAGGGGGAATTCACCCCTCCACTTT. Translation: CASSQFDRDRGNSPLHF.